The T cell receptor beta chain described here comes from a study of T cell changes during pregnancy in multiple sclerosis. Sequenced by immunoSEQ multiplex PCR; TCRdb stores in-frame clones only, minus some. The table includes some 74,000 clones, just under 95% detected once. Losses at the gene ends were 3 bases for V and 10 bases for J; bases not matched to a gene: 6. The CDR3 has 15 amino acids. Per the germline V gene, CDR1 is LNHDA and CDR2 is SQIVND (reference sequence). The chain recombines TRBV19 with TRBJ1-6; the match to TRBD1 covers 10 bases. Source: peripheral blood, taken after pregnancy. The sequence came from a female donor in good health, enrolled as a control in a pregnancy study. The CDR3 loop is CASSIGTGDMSPLHF. CDR3 coding DNA: TGTGCCAGTAGTATTGGGACAGGGGATATGTCACCCCTCCACTTT.